This T cell receptor beta chain is drawn from a study of tumor-infiltrating lymphocytes in primary liver carcinoma. Study in general: Each of the growths was stage T1-T3 N0M0, extending about 4.2 to 10 cm across. Roughly 3.65 to 7.5 million productive TCRbeta reads were obtained per sample, with similar numbers across tissue types.

TCR beta cDNA was prepared out of 500 ng total RNA by means of a constant-region primer. Slightly modified ARM-PCR, run as three nested multiplex PCR rounds, produced the TCR beta libraries. One entry per CDR3 protein results from TCRdb running MiXCR on the multiplex PCR reads. The table includes about 210,000 distinct CDR3 sequences, 85% detected once. Findings of the study overall: Found in all five tumor regions were only about 7.5-25% of top clones. Blood had a significantly lower top-250-clone fraction than tumors did (p = 0.039).

It was from roughly 20-30 mg of unsorted bulk tissue that RNA and DNA were co-extracted. Regarding this clonotype: Its matching antigen is unknown. In this CDR3 the conserved last residue, phenylalanine or tryptophan, is missing, so a read error is likely.

This receptor was obtained from a man in his forties with primary liver carcinoma and hepatitis B virus infection. Sequences were obtained from tumor tissue from primary liver carcinoma.

The CDR3 nucleotides are TGTGCCAGCAGCCAAGGTGCGGGACTAGCGGAAAAAAACTTTCAGTACCTC. Translated: CASSQGAGLAEKNFQYL. This chain connects TRBV4-2 to TRBJ2-4, with TRBD2 matching 11 bases. CDR1 and CDR2 (germline): LGHNA, YNFKEQ. The CDR3 totals 17 residues.